The 25 T cell receptor beta chains below were found in one sample sequenced in a study of metastatic and nonmetastatic thyroid tumors. TCRdb reassembled clones from the PCR reads with MiXCR. The sample shows under 40,000 clones, approximately 17% of them seen only once. Every patient was untreated before thyroid surgery. Sequenced input: blood. The source of these receptors is a female donor with papillary thyroid cancer or a benign thyroid nodule (not recorded which). Some clones in this sample may be carry-over from other donors' samples.

This clone occurred many times. The chain couples TRBV29-1 to TRBJ2-5, with 12 nucleotides matching TRBD2. This CDR3 region has 14 residues. CDR1 is SQVTM and CDR2 is ANQGSEA in the germline V gene. The ends lost 7 bases at V and 2 bases at J; junction bases unmatched: 5. DNA of the CDR3: TGCAGCGCCGCTGGACTAGCGGGACAAGAGACCCAGTACTTC. As protein: CSAAGLAGQETQYF.

This clone was recorded at least ten times. The chain recombines TRBV7-9 with TRBJ2-5, with 11 bases aligning to TRBD2. The CDR3 contains 17 residues. Germline V gene sequence: CDR1 SEHNR, CDR2 FQNEAQ (reference sequence). Trimming removed 5 bases from V and 4 bases from J; junction bases left unmatched: 12. CDR3 coding DNA: TGTGCCAGCAGCCGCGGACTAGCGGGTCCGGGTCGAGAGACCCAGTACTTC. Protein product: CASSRGLAGPGRETQYF.

This clone was recorded many times. The rearrangement uses TRBV4-2 and TRBJ2-3, with D maybe TRBD2 (7 bases). V was clipped by 4 bases and J by 4 bases, with 18 bases between them. There are 16 residues in the CDR3. Per the germline V gene, CDR1 is LGHNA and CDR2 is YNFKEQ. CDR3 DNA sequence: TGTGCCAGCAGCCCGAGGGGGGGAGGGGCGCCAGATACGCAGTATTTT. The encoded protein is CASSPRGGGAPDTQYF.

Ten or more counts support this clone. The chain is built from TRBV11-2 and TRBJ2-1; D is perhaps TRBD2 (6 bases). In germline, CDR1 is SGHAT, CDR2 FQNNGV. Between the trimmed V and J ends, which lost 0 bases and 8 bases, there was a span of 11 bases. This CDR3 has 14 amino acids. CDR3 in DNA: TGTGCCAGCAGCTTAGATCTCCCGGGGGATGAGCAGTTCTTC. Translated, it gives CASSLDLPGDEQFF.

The chain combines TRBV20-1 with TRBJ2-7, with D perhaps TRBD1 (6 bases). The CDR3 is 14 residues long. The ends were cut back, 7 bases at V and 3 bases at J, with 19 bases in the middle. The germline gives CDR1 DFQATT, CDR2 SNEGSKA (reference sequence). Here the CDR3 DNA reads TGCAGTGGGACAGCCCCCCTAGAGTGCTACGAGCAGTACTTC. Amino acids: CSGTAPLECYEQYF.

This clone occurred many times. This chain links TRBV19 with TRBJ2-5, with TRBD2 identical over 10 bases. Germline V lookup: CDR1 LNHDA, CDR2 SQIVND (reference sequence). After removal of 5 bases from V and 5 bases from J, the junction contained 8 bases not matched to a gene. The CDR3 runs to 15 residues. DNA for the CDR3: TGTGCCAGTAGTGAGGGACTAGCGAGGACCGAGACCCAGTACTTC. Translating gives CASSEGLARTETQYF.

The DNA of the CDR3 is TGCAGTGCTAGAGAACAGGGAACCTACGAGCAGTACTTC. Protein product: CSAREQGTYEQYF. This chain connects TRBV20-1 to TRBJ2-7; maybe TRBD1 (6 bases). The V gene lost 0 bases and the J gene lost 2 bases, with 8 bases spanning the gap. The germline V gene encodes CDR1 DFQATT and CDR2 SNEGSKA (reference sequence). This CDR3 spans 13 amino acids.

There are many counts of this clone. The chain is built from TRBV5-4 and TRBJ1-1; D call uncertain. The CDR3 extends over 13 amino acids. Germline loops: CDR1 SGHNT, CDR2 YYREEE (reference sequence). V was shortened by 3 bases and J by 2 bases, with 8 bases between the two germline ends. In nucleotides, the CDR3 is TGTGCCAGCAGCTCACACCTTAACACTGAAGCTTTCTTT. This codes for CASSSHLNTEAFF.

This clone was observed many times. CDR3: CASSLSSTAVNGYTF. CDR3 in DNA: TGTGCCAGCAGTTTATCTTCGACAGCCGTGAATGGCTACACCTTC. The V and J genes are TRBV27 and TRBJ1-2; TRBD1 is a possible D gene (5 bases). This CDR3 comprises 15 residues. CDR1 MNHEY and CDR2 SMNVEV come from the germline V gene (reference sequence). V was cut by 0 bases and J by 6 bases, with 14 bases left in between.

The chain couples TRBV2 to TRBJ2-1; D may be TRBD2 (6 bases). CDR3 size: 15 residues. Trimming removed 5 bases at V and 0 bases at J, with 11 bases between. Germline V lookup: CDR1 SNHLY, CDR2 FYNNEI. The CDR3 sequence is CASSSSVNSYNEQFF. In DNA, the CDR3 is TGTGCCAGCAGTTCTAGCGTTAACTCCTACAATGAGCAGTTCTTC.

This clone was detected only a few times. The J gene is TRBJ1-6, the V gene TRBV6-1; no reliable D call. The ends were cut back, 7 bases at V and 8 bases at J, with 12 bases in the middle. The CDR3 is made up of 13 amino acids. Germline CDR1 and CDR2: MNHNS and SASEGT. The CDR3 region has the DNA TGTGCCAGCATAGGTGGACTACATTCACCCCTCCACTTT. Its translation: CASIGGLHSPLHF.

This clone has at least ten counts. V usage is TRBV7-2 and J usage is TRBJ2-1; perhaps TRBD1 as D (6 bases). V lost 5 bases to trimming and J lost 0 bases, with 11 bases between them. Germline assignment: CDR1 SGHTA and CDR2 FQGNSA. The CDR3 has 15 residues. The CDR3 DNA sequence: TGTGCCAGCAGCCCGCGCAGGGGCTCCTACAATGAGCAGTTCTTC. As protein: CASSPRRGSYNEQFF.

By its share, this clone is medium-sized. The chain joins TRBV7-3 to TRBJ2-7, with D maybe TRBD1 (6 bases). The CDR3 consists of 13 residues. Trimming removed 6 bases from V and 3 bases from J, with 12 bases in between. Germline V gene data show CDR1 as SGHTA and CDR2 as FQGTGA. The CDR3 is CASSRGGDYEQYF. In nucleotides, the CDR3 is TGTGCCAGCAGTCGAGGGGGAGACTACGAGCAGTACTTC.

This clone was counted ten times or more. The chain is built from TRBV11-2 and TRBJ1-4; D uncertain. The length of the CDR3 is 15 residues. Germline lookup yields CDR1 SGHAT and CDR2 FQNNGV. V lost 5 bases to trimming and J lost 0 bases, with 10 bases between them. The CDR3 sequence is CASSIRQTTNEKLFF. The CDR3 bases are TGTGCCAGCAGCATACGACAAACAACTAATGAAAAACTGTTTTTT. Combining the CDR3 with reference TRBV11-2 and TRBJ1-4 gives the whole variable domain EAGVAQSPRYKIIEKRQSVAFWCNPISGHATLYWYQQILGQGPKLLIQFQNNGVVDDSQLPKDRFSAERLKGVDSTLKIQPAKLEDSAVYLCASSIRQTTNEKLFFGSGTQLSVL.

As concerns this clone: Because the CDR3 is missing its conserved closing phenylalanine or tryptophan, this is likely a read error. The chain carries TRBV7-9 and TRBJ2-5, with 10 nucleotides matching TRBD2. CDR3 size: 17 residues. The germline gives CDR1 SEHNR, CDR2 FQNEAQ (reference sequence). V lost 6 bases to trimming and J lost 5 bases; unmatched junction nucleotides: 15. The CDR3 sequence: CASSRPGIAGGRETQYL. The CDR3 nucleotides read TGTGCCAGCAGTAGACCGGGAATAGCGGGAGGACGGGAGACCCAGTACTTA.

This clone was counted many times. The chain couples TRBV20-1 to TRBJ2-3; D remains ambiguous. The V gene's germline CDR1 is DFQATT and CDR2 SNEGSKA (reference sequence). The CDR3 is 14 residues long. V gave up 8 bases and J gave up 2 bases, with 17 bases separating them. CDR3 DNA: TGCAGTACTAAATTCGGGCTGAACACAGATACGCAGTATTTT. This encodes CSTKFGLNTDTQYF.

This clone was seen at least ten times. This chain uses TRBV4-1 with TRBJ2-7, with 11 bases lining up with TRBD2. Trimming removed 7 bases from V and 4 bases from J; junction bases left unmatched: 18. Germline lookup yields CDR1 MGHRA and CDR2 YSYEKL. CDR3 length: 18 residues. CDR3 nucleotides: TGCGCCAGCACCCGCAACATTGTTACCGGGACTAGCGGTTACGAGCAGTACTTC. Protein sequence: CASTRNIVTGTSGYEQYF.

This clone has at least ten counts. The CDR3 DNA follows: TGCAGTGCTAGAGGAGGGTCGGAGAACACTGAAGCTTTCTTT. It is translated as CSARGGSENTEAFF. The chain is built from TRBV20-1 and TRBJ1-1; the D is unclear. V was pared by 1 base and J by 1 base, with 10 bases between. Germline CDR1 is DFQATT and CDR2 is SNEGSKA (reference sequence). The CDR3 totals 14 residues.

This clone was observed at least ten times. The V call is TRBV4-1, the J call TRBJ1-5; D is uncertain. V was cut by 0 bases and J by 5 bases, with 11 bases left in between. The CDR3 consists of 15 residues. The germline gives CDR1 MGHRA, CDR2 YSYEKL. The CDR3 reads CASSQDIRADQPQHF. Written as DNA, the CDR3 is TGCGCCAGCAGCCAAGATATCAGAGCCGATCAGCCCCAGCATTTT.

A few counts support this clone. In this CDR3 the conserved last residue, phenylalanine or tryptophan, is missing, so a read error is likely. V gene TRBV20-1 combines with J gene TRBJ1-2; TRBD1 is a possible D gene (6 bases). Germline V gene lookup returns CDR1 DFQATT and CDR2 SNEGSKA (reference sequence). V shed 1 base and J shed 8 bases, with 17 bases lying between them. This CDR3 is built from 14 residues. The CDR3 DNA reads as TGCAGTGCTAGAGGGGGGGACACCTCGCGGGGCTACACCTCC. This codes for CSARGGDTSRGYTS.

V gene TRBV6-2 or TRBV6-3 combines with J gene TRBJ2-1; D is uncertain. V gave up 6 bases and J gave up 5 bases, with 11 bases separating them. This CDR3 region has 13 residues. Germline V gene lookup returns CDR1 MNHEY and CDR2 SVGEGT. The CDR3 coding sequence is TGTGCCAGCAGGTCCGGACCCAACAATGAGCAGTTCTTC. As protein: CASRSGPNNEQFF.

This clone was counted ten times or more. At the DNA level, this CDR3 is encoded by other sequences in the same sample as well. The chain couples TRBV14 to TRBJ2-1; unclear D gene. Germline V lookup: CDR1 SGHDN, CDR2 FVKESK. V was trimmed by 0 bases and J by 8 bases, leaving 8 bases between them. The CDR3 is 13 residues long. For the CDR3, the DNA is TGTGCCAGCAGCCAAGACCCCCGAGATGAGCAGTTCTTC. Its translation is CASSQDPRDEQFF.

In this sample, this clone turned up many times. The chain couples TRBV12-3 or TRBV12-4 to TRBJ2-7; 11 bases fit TRBD2. CDR3 length: 18 amino acids. Losses at the gene ends were 5 bases for V and 1 base for J; bases not matched to a gene: 13. The CDR3 region is CASSPGTSGVGDSYEQYF. Written as DNA, the CDR3 is TGTGCCAGCAGTCCCGGGACTAGCGGAGTTGGGGATTCCTACGAGCAGTACTTC.

This clone was recorded many times. This chain links TRBV12-3 or TRBV12-4 with TRBJ1-2; maybe TRBD1 (6 bases). The CDR3 is 17 residues long. V was clipped by 6 bases and J by 4 bases, with 24 bases between them. CDR3 region: CASRAQNRVEGVYGYTF. The CDR3 region has the DNA TGTGCCAGCAGGGCGCAAAACAGGGTAGAGGGCGTCTATGGCTACACCTTC.

The V and J genes are TRBV7-8 and TRBJ2-1, with TRBD2 as a possible D gene (5 bases). Germline assignment: CDR1 SGHVS and CDR2 FQNEAQ. The CDR3 covers 15 residues. V was clipped by 5 bases and J by 4 bases, with 15 bases between them. In DNA, the CDR3 is TGTGCCAGCAGCCTGGAAGGACTCCCGTACAATGAGCAGTTCTTC. Amino acids: CASSLEGLPYNEQFF.